Shown below are 16 T cell receptor beta chains from a single sample sequenced in a study of human T cells and chemical hapten exposure. The sample's time point: patch test 1, 2 weeks after DPC sensitization. Noted treatment: therapeutic diphenylcyclopropenone sensitization with weekly scalp DPC. MiXCR was run by TCRdb on the RACE reads, yielding one entry per CDR3 protein. This table has about 14,000 distinct CDR3 sequences, less than 20% appearing once. The sequencing used whole blood, collected in connection with sensitization to the hapten diphenylcyclopropenone (DPC). Receptor source: a woman aged 25 to 39 with alopecia areata. Some clones in this sample may be carry-over from other donors' samples.

This clonotype was seen more than once but under ten times. The chain has TRBV6-6 and TRBJ1-1; the D gene is possibly TRBD1 (6 bases). The CDR3 consists of 12 residues. The ends were cut back, 6 bases at V and 8 bases at J, with 13 bases in the middle. CDR1 and CDR2 (germline): MNHNY, SVGAGI (reference sequence). The CDR3 DNA is TGTGCCAGCAGAATTGGACAGACCGAAGCTTTCTTT. Translated: CASRIGQTEAFF.

This chain joins TRBV7-6 and TRBJ2-1, with 7 positions matching TRBD1. The CDR3 loop spans 15 amino acids. With 0 bases clipped from V and 15 bases from J, the junction kept 14 bases outside the gene matches. Germline V gives CDR1 SGHVS, CDR2 FNYEAQ. CDR3 in DNA: TGTGCCAGCAGCTTAGCTCCCGGGACAGACCCCTCCCCGTTCTTC. The encoded protein is CASSLAPGTDPSPFF.

This clonotype was counted at least ten times. The chain employs TRBV5-4 and TRBJ2-3; 10 bases are shared with TRBD2. The CDR3 runs 18 residues. Germline assignment: CDR1 SGHNT and CDR2 YYREEE (reference sequence). With 0 bases clipped from V and 6 bases from J, the junction kept 13 bases outside the gene matches. The CDR3 spells CASSLEPWTSGRFDTQYF. DNA of the CDR3: TGTGCCAGCAGCTTGGAGCCCTGGACTAGCGGCCGATTCGATACGCAGTATTTT.

This clonotype was counted ten times or more. The rearrangement links TRBV12-3 or TRBV12-4 to TRBJ1-3; TRBD1 is a possible D gene (5 bases). Trimming pared 3 bases from V and 7 bases from J, leaving 13 bases between. This CDR3 region has 14 residues. CDR3 in amino acids: CASSFRGYLNTIYF. The CDR3 nucleotides read TGTGCCAGCAGTTTCCGGGGGTATCTGAACACCATATATTTT.

This clonotype was observed at least ten times. The V gene is TRBV3-1, the J gene TRBJ2-4; 14 nucleotides align to TRBD2. The germline gives CDR1 LGHDT, CDR2 YNNKEL (reference sequence). This CDR3 is 18 amino acids long. Unmatched junction bases numbered 4, after V lost 1 base and J lost 2 bases. The CDR3 region has the DNA TGTGCCAGCAGCCAAGTGGGACTAGCGGGAGAATCCAAAAACATTCAGTACTTC. Amino acid sequence: CASSQVGLAGESKNIQYF. Using reference TRBV3-1 and TRBJ2-4 for the parts outside the CDR3, the full variable domain is DTAVSQTPKYLVTQMGNDKSIKCEQNLGHDTMYWYKQDSKKFLKIMFSYNNKELIINETVPNRFSPKSPDKAHLNLHINSLELGDSAVYFCASSQVGLAGESKNIQYFGAGTRLSVL.

Ten or more counts support this clonotype. This sequence joins TRBV7-9 and TRBJ2-1, with D possibly being TRBD1 or TRBD2 (5 bases each). Looked up from germline, CDR1 is SEHNR and CDR2 is FQNEAQ (reference sequence). The V and J ends lost 8 bases and 7 bases respectively, with 12 bases between them. The length of the CDR3 is 12 residues. CDR3 nucleotides: TGTGCCAGCGGTGGGGGTTGGAATGAGCAGTTCTTC. Protein sequence: CASGGGWNEQFF.

This clonotype was observed at least ten times. The chain combines TRBV7-9 with TRBJ2-4; D not resolved. CDR1 is SEHNR, CDR2 FQNEAQ, per germline (reference sequence). V was shortened by 1 base and J by 0 bases, with 4 bases between the two germline ends. This CDR3 is 14 amino acids long. CDR3 in DNA: TGTGCCAGCAGCTTAGATGAAGCCAAAAACATTCAGTACTTC. Its translation: CASSLDEAKNIQYF. Looking up the rest from reference TRBV7-9 and TRBJ2-4 gives the full variable domain: DTGVSQNPRHKITKRGQNVTFRCDPISEHNRLYWYRQTLGQGPEFLTYFQNEAQLEKSRLLSDRFSAERPKGSFSTLEIQRTEQGDSAMYLCASSLDEAKNIQYFGAGTRLSVL.

Many counts were recorded for this clonotype. V gene TRBV6-1 combines with J gene TRBJ2-4; 10 positions agree with TRBD2. V dropped 8 bases and J dropped 6; count of bases not matched to a gene: 7. The CDR3 runs to 14 residues. Germline V lookup: CDR1 MNHNS, CDR2 SASEGT. In nucleotides, the CDR3 is TGTGCCAGCTTACACCGGACTAGCGGAAACATTCAGTACTTC. This translates into CASLHRTSGNIQYF.

There are many counts of this clonotype. The chain is built from TRBV19 and TRBJ2-3; D gene unclear. Trimming left V 5 bases short and J 6 bases short, with 15 bases between. The CDR3 is made up of 14 amino acids. Germline V gene lookup returns CDR1 LNHDA and CDR2 SQIVND (reference sequence). The CDR3 DNA follows: TGTGCCAGTAGTTTAGGTTCCCTGAGGGATACGCAGTATTTT. Translation gives CASSLGSLRDTQYF.

This clonotype was counted many times. The chain links TRBV6-6 to TRBJ2-7; 9 nucleotides agree with TRBD2. The CDR3 contains 13 residues. The ends lost 10 bases at V and 5 bases at J; junction bases unmatched: 9. Germline V gene lookup returns CDR1 MNHNY and CDR2 SVGAGI (reference sequence). CDR3 nucleotides: TGTGCCATCTGGCGGGGGGGCCTCGACGAGCAGTACTTC. This encodes CAIWRGGLDEQYF.

There are many counts of this clonotype. The genes are TRBV29-1 and TRBJ1-2; D ambiguous. Trimming shortened V by 4 bases and J by 7 bases, and 13 bases separated the two germline ends. CDR1 and CDR2 (germline): SQVTM, ANQGSEA. The CDR3 runs to 12 residues. CDR3 loop: CSVGSGILGYTF. CDR3 DNA: TGCAGCGTTGGATCGGGTATCCTTGGCTACACCTTC.

This clonotype was observed at least ten times. The V call is TRBV10-3, the J call TRBJ1-2; 7 bases fit TRBD1. This CDR3 is built from 13 residues. Looked up from germline, CDR1 is ENHRY and CDR2 is SYGVKD. V dropped 3 bases and J dropped 8; count of bases not matched to a gene: 6. The CDR3 nucleotides are TGTGCCATCAGTGAACGGACAGGTTTCGGCTACACCTTC. Encoded protein: CAISERTGFGYTF.

This clonotype came up many times. CDR3 DNA: TGTGCCACCAGTGAACCTAGCGGGAGCTACAATGAGCAGTTCTTC. Protein sequence: CATSEPSGSYNEQFF. J is TRBJ2-1 and V is TRBV24-1; 10 bases are a match to TRBD2. Germline V CDR1 and CDR2: KGHDR, SFDVKD. Trimming cost V 4 bases and J 3 bases; bases outside gene matches: 2. The CDR3 has 15 residues.

This clonotype was observed many times. J is TRBJ2-2 and V is TRBV20-1; D is unresolved. The CDR3 runs 11 residues. CDR1 is DFQATT and CDR2 is SNEGSKA in the germline V gene (reference sequence). Trimming shortened V by 5 bases and J by 6 bases, and 7 bases separated the two germline ends. The CDR3 DNA follows: TGCAGTGCTGGAAAGCCCGGGGAGCTGTTTTTT. Translating gives CSAGKPGELFF.

This clonotype was seen a handful of times. The chain is built from TRBV5-1 and TRBJ1-5, with D perhaps TRBD1 (5 bases). CDR1 and CDR2 from the germline V gene are SGHRS and YFSETQ. The length of the CDR3 is 13 residues. V gave up 4 bases and J gave up 5 bases, with 10 bases separating them. The CDR3 DNA reads as TGCGCCAGCAGCCGGACACCGGATCAGCCCCAGCATTTT. Residues: CASSRTPDQPQHF.

By its share, this clonotype is medium-sized (0.01 to 0.1%). The rearrangement uses TRBV27 and TRBJ1-1, with TRBD1 as a possible D gene (6 bases). This CDR3 region has 13 residues. Between the trimmed V and J ends, which lost 5 bases and 5 bases, there was a span of 12 bases. Per the germline V gene, CDR1 is MNHEY and CDR2 is SMNVEV (reference sequence). CDR3: CASSQGLVTEAFF. The DNA for the CDR3 is TGTGCCAGCAGTCAGGGGCTTGTAACTGAAGCTTTCTTT.